Below are 22 T cell receptor beta chains sequenced from a single sample in a study of identical twins. TCRdb used MiXCR to reprocess the 5' RACE reads, holding one entry per CDR3 protein. Counted here are some 590,000 distinct CDR3 sequences, around 9.6% occurring once; the ten biggest clones make up 2.5% to 3.5%. The same sample was also used in a study of yellow fever vaccine responses in identical twins.

The specimen was PBMCs. These receptors came from a young woman in good health.

The chain employs TRBV2 and TRBJ2-7, with 13 positions matching TRBD2. CDR3 size: 17 residues. V lost 1 base to trimming and J lost 7 bases; unmatched junction nucleotides: 10. The germline CDR1 and CDR2 sequences are SNHLY and FYNNEI. The CDR3 nucleotides are TGTGCCAGCAGTGAAGGACTAGCGGGAGGCCCGGAGGGTGAGCAGTACTTC. Translating gives CASSEGLAGGPEGEQYF. The whole variable domain, remainder taken from reference TRBV2 and TRBJ2-7, is EPEVTQTPSHQVTQMGQEVILRCVPISNHLYFYWYRQILGQKVEFLVSFYNNEISEKSEIFDDQFSVERPDGSNFTLKIRSTKLEDSAMYFCASSEGLAGGPEGEQYFGPGTRLTVT.

Many counts were recorded for this clonotype. The chain uses TRBV10-3 and TRBJ2-2, with 7 bases identical to TRBD2. Germline CDR1 reads ENHRY; CDR2 reads SYGVKD. CDR3 size: 13 residues. The ends lost 7 bases at V and 7 bases at J; junction bases unmatched: 6. This CDR3 is CAITGSGDGELFF. The CDR3 DNA follows: TGTGCCATCACTGGAAGCGGGGACGGGGAGCTGTTTTTT.

The chain has TRBV7-2 and TRBJ2-5; 7 positions agree with TRBD1. This CDR3 has 16 residues. Trimming at V came to 1 base and at J to 2 bases, leaving 7 bases not matched to a gene. Germline V lookup: CDR1 SGHTA, CDR2 FQGNSA. CDR3 amino acids: CASSLVPAGGQETQYF. The CDR3 nucleotides read TGTGCCAGCAGCTTAGTGCCGGCAGGGGGTCAAGAGACCCAGTACTTC.

The chain links TRBV19 to TRBJ1-2, with 7 bases that match TRBD1. The CDR3 is 15 amino acids. Germline V gene data show CDR1 as LNHDA and CDR2 as SQIVND (reference sequence). V lost 6 bases and J lost 2; bases outside the gene matches: 9. CDR3 amino acids: CASRPRTGSNYGYTF. Here the CDR3 DNA reads TGTGCCAGTAGGCCCCGGACAGGCTCAAACTATGGCTACACCTTC.

This clonotype was detected many times. The chain combines TRBV29-1 with TRBJ2-2, with 7 bases that match TRBD1. The germline V gene has CDR1 SQVTM and CDR2 ANQGSEA. This CDR3 has 16 amino acids. Trimming cost V 6 bases and J 0 bases; bases outside gene matches: 10. CDR3 residues: CSVEDRKSTNTGELFF. In DNA form, the CDR3 reads TGCAGCGTCGAGGACAGGAAGAGTACGAACACCGGGGAGCTGTTTTTT.

Ten or more counts support this clonotype. CDR3 protein: CSVEGAPQPGANVLTF. The DNA for the CDR3 is TGCAGCGTTGAAGGAGCGCCTCAGCCTGGGGCCAACGTCCTGACTTTC. This sequence joins TRBV29-1 and TRBJ2-6; D not resolved. This CDR3 is 16 amino acids long. The V gene lost 1 base and the J gene lost 2 bases, with 12 bases spanning the gap. CDR1 SQVTM and CDR2 ANQGSEA come from the germline V gene.

The gene calls are TRBV3-1 and TRBJ1-1; no reliable D call. The CDR3 is 16 amino acids. Germline assignment: CDR1 LGHDT and CDR2 YNNKEL (reference sequence). Trimming took off 0 bases at V and 8 bases at J, with 19 bases between the two ends. The CDR3 region has the DNA TGTGCCAGCAGCCAAGATCTTGGGGTGCTGCCTGCGGAAGCTTTCTTT. It codes for CASSQDLGVLPAEAFF. Together with reference TRBV3-1 and TRBJ1-1, the CDR3 gives the full variable domain: DTAVSQTPKYLVTQMGNDKSIKCEQNLGHDTMYWYKQDSKKFLKIMFSYNNKELIINETVPNRFSPKSPDKAHLNLHINSLELGDSAVYFCASSQDLGVLPAEAFFGQGTRLTVV.

This clonotype was counted ten times or more. The chain links TRBV5-1 to TRBJ2-5; tentative D call: TRBD1 (5 bases). Germline lookup yields CDR1 SGHRS and CDR2 YFSETQ. V was pared by 0 bases and J by 2 bases, with 14 bases between. CDR3 length: 16 amino acids. This chain's CDR3 is CASSLEGRLAQETQYF. Written as DNA, the CDR3 is TGCGCCAGCAGCTTGGAGGGGCGCTTGGCTCAAGAGACCCAGTACTTC.

CDR3 nucleotide sequence: TGTGCCAGCAGCCCCTACATATACAATGAGCAGTTCTTC. Amino acids: CASSPYIYNEQFF. This chain links TRBV7-9 with TRBJ2-1; unclear D gene. The CDR3 covers 13 residues. V lost 5 bases to trimming and J lost 4 bases, with 9 bases between them. CDR1 and CDR2 from the germline V gene are SEHNR and FQNEAQ (reference sequence).

The chain uses TRBV7-9 and TRBJ2-1; tentatively, D is TRBD1 (6 bases). Germline assignment: CDR1 SEHNR and CDR2 FQNEAQ (reference sequence). The CDR3 is 15 residues long. Between the trimmed V and J ends, which lost 5 bases and 1 base, there was a span of 12 bases. Here the CDR3 DNA reads TGTGCCAGCAGCACCTCGACAGGATCCTACAATGAGCAGTTCTTC. It encodes CASSTSTGSYNEQFF.

This clonotype was counted only a few times. The chain employs TRBV9 and TRBJ2-7, with D tentatively TRBD1 (5 bases). The CDR3 runs to 16 residues. In germline, CDR1 is SGDLS, CDR2 YYNGEE. The germline V and J ends were trimmed by 0 bases and 1 base, with 14 bases remaining between them. The CDR3 coding sequence is TGTGCCAGCAGCGTAGAAAGGACATTTGGATCCTACGAGCAGTACTTC. It codes for CASSVERTFGSYEQYF.

The rearrangement joins TRBV3-1 to TRBJ2-5; the match to TRBD2 covers 9 bases. The CDR3 loop spans 15 amino acids. With V trimmed by 2 bases and J by 5 bases, 6 bases remained unmatched. Germline loops: CDR1 LGHDT, CDR2 YNNKEL (reference sequence). CDR3 bases: TGTGCCAGCAGCCAACTAGCGGGACTGGCGGAGACCCAGTACTTC. Translation: CASSQLAGLAETQYF.

This clonotype has a count of ten or more. J is TRBJ2-7 and V is TRBV29-1; D tentatively fits TRBD1 or TRBD2 (6 bases each). The germline V and J ends were trimmed by 4 bases and 4 bases, with 17 bases remaining between them. The CDR3 is made up of 14 amino acids. In germline, CDR1 is SQVTM, CDR2 ANQGSEA. DNA for the CDR3: TGCAGCGTTGTGTTCTACGGGGGCTTATACGAGCAGTACTTC. It is translated as CSVVFYGGLYEQYF.

V is TRBV25-1 and J is TRBJ2-5, with D possibly matching TRBD2 (5 bases). Between the trimmed V and J ends, which lost 1 base and 0 bases, there was a span of 15 bases. CDR3 length: 17 residues. Germline CDR1 is MGHDK and CDR2 is SYGVNS. In nucleotides, the CDR3 is TGTGCCAGCAGTGAATCCGGACGAGGGAACTACCAAGAGACCCAGTACTTC. This gives the protein CASSESGRGNYQETQYF.

This clonotype was counted ten times or more. The rearrangement joins TRBV7-9 to TRBJ2-3; 8 bases are a match to TRBD2. Trimming cost V 5 bases and J 2 bases; bases outside gene matches: 9. The CDR3 spans 16 residues. In germline, CDR1 is SEHNR, CDR2 FQNEAQ (reference sequence). CDR3 amino acids: CASSPMVAGLTDTQYF. The CDR3 region has the DNA TGTGCCAGCAGCCCCATGGTAGCGGGGCTCACAGATACGCAGTATTTT. Full variable domain (outside the CDR3, taken from reference TRBV7-9 and TRBJ2-3): DTGVSQNPRHKITKRGQNVTFRCDPISEHNRLYWYRQTLGQGPEFLTYFQNEAQLEKSRLLSDRFSAERPKGSFSTLEIQRTEQGDSAMYLCASSPMVAGLTDTQYFGPGTRLTVL.

This clonotype appeared a few times. This rearrangement joins TRBV20-1 to TRBJ2-2, with 8 bases matching TRBD2. J gave up 0 bases and V 0 bases, and 3 bases lay outside the gene matches. There are 16 residues in the CDR3. CDR1 DFQATT and CDR2 SNEGSKA come from the germline V gene (reference sequence). The CDR3 bases are TGCAGTGCTAGAGATCCGCGGGGGGCGAACACCGGGGAGCTGTTTTTT. Residues: CSARDPRGANTGELFF.

At least ten counts were recorded for this clonotype. V is TRBV5-6 and J is TRBJ2-7; D is unresolved. Per the germline V gene, CDR1 is SGHDT and CDR2 is YYEEEE. The V and J ends lost 3 bases and 5 bases respectively, with 18 bases between them. The CDR3 is made up of 15 amino acids. CDR3 protein: CASSSSPRLSDEQYF. The CDR3 DNA reads as TGTGCCAGCAGCTCCTCACCTCGCTTATCTGACGAGCAGTACTTC.

The rearrangement joins TRBV11-2 to TRBJ1-1; 8 nucleotides agree with TRBD1. Germline loops: CDR1 SGHAT, CDR2 FQNNGV. The V and J ends lost 4 bases and 7 bases, in that order; junction bases with no gene match: 5. The CDR3 length is 13 residues. CDR3 coding DNA: TGTGCCAGCAGCTACAGACAGGGGCTTGAAGCTTTCTTT. As protein: CASSYRQGLEAFF.

Worth noting for this clonotype: This clone may be a read error of a much larger clone one base away. The rearrangement uses TRBV5-1 and TRBJ2-7; D not resolved. Germline CDR1 reads SGHRS; CDR2 reads YFSETQ. The CDR3 covers 12 residues. CDR3 bases: TGCGCCAGCGGCTTGGATGGAGTCGTGCAGTACTTC. Residues: CASGLDGVVQYF.

This clonotype was seen only a few times. A much larger clone differs from this one at a single base, so this may be a read error. The V gene is TRBV7-9, the J gene TRBJ2-5, with a possible D match to TRBD2 (5 bases). Germline loops: CDR1 SEHNR, CDR2 FQNEAQ (reference sequence). The CDR3 covers 13 residues. Trimming took off 5 bases at V and 4 bases at J, with 11 bases between the two ends. CDR3 sequence: CASSRGRGETQYF. The CDR3 DNA is TGTGCCAGCAGCCGAGGACGGGGAGAGACCCAGTACTTC.

This chain uses TRBV6-2 or TRBV6-3 with TRBJ2-2; perhaps TRBD1 as D (5 bases). V gave up 7 bases and J gave up 3 bases, with 18 bases separating them. Germline V lookup: CDR1 MNHEY, CDR2 SVGEGT. The CDR3 covers 16 residues. CDR3 loop: CASTNTQDIDTGELFF. DNA for the CDR3: TGTGCCAGCACCAATACTCAGGACATAGACACCGGGGAGCTGTTTTTT.

This clonotype was picked up a small number of times. Relative to the germline gene, one junction end is altered; a read error may explain this. The V gene is TRBV6-2 or TRBV6-3, the J gene TRBJ2-7, with D tentatively TRBD1 or TRBD2 (6 bases each). The CDR3 spans 12 residues. The germline V gene encodes CDR1 MNHEY and CDR2 SVGEGT. The CDR3 reads CASSYSYREVHF. The CDR3 DNA follows: TGTGCCAGCAGTTACTCGTACAGGGAGGTGCACTTC.